This TCR beta chain was observed in a study of OX40 agonist ivuxolimab in advanced cancers. V dropped 4 bases and J dropped 8; count of bases not matched to a gene: 8. In germline, CDR1 is ENHRY, CDR2 SYGVKD. The CDR3 totals 15 residues. TCRdb's table, derived via immunoSEQ multiplex PCR, lists solely in-frame clones and lacks some. The table includes some 21,000 clones, 88% detected once. In its sample, this clone was seen a few times. This chain links TRBV10-3 with TRBJ1-2, with TRBD1 identical over 12 bases. Sequenced here: CD4+ or CD8+ T cells sorted from blood, sampled in a trial of the OX40 agonist ivuxolimab. The TCR originated in an adult with an advanced solid tumor such as melanoma, head and neck, liver or kidney cancer. This CDR3 reads CAISAPGQGARGYTF. CDR3 bases: TGTGCCATCAGTGCCCCGGGACAGGGGGCGCGGGGCTACACCTTC.